This T cell receptor beta chain originates from a study of blood T cell repertoires in COVID-19. Overall study context: Samples came from the United States, Italy and Spain, spanning acute and convalescent COVID-19. Sample material is recorded as cDNA or gDNA derived from T cells, B-cell-depleted T cells, or PBMCs.

Methods used by the authors: It was from reference gene primer amplification that nucleated cell counts were estimated. The protocol was immunoSEQ multiplex PCR, while the TCRdb copy is restricted to in-frame clones and leaves out a portion. The V and J calls and clone size are taken from that table; D and trimming were inferred from the DNA. The sample lists hundreds of thousands of clones, roughly nine tenths occurring once. The germline gives CDR1 SGHRS, CDR2 YFSETQ. With V trimmed by 0 bases and J by 2 bases, 3 bases remained unmatched. The length of the CDR3 is 17 residues. The participants were between roughly 18 and 90 years old and came from about two dozen US areas. This clone has more than one count but fewer than ten.

This sequence was found in a woman aged 60 to 75 who had recovered from COVID-19. The V and J genes are TRBV5-1 and TRBJ2-3, with TRBD2 matching over 13 bases. Specimen: PBMCs or T cells enriched from blood (not recorded which). In DNA, the CDR3 is TGCGCCAGCAGCTTGGGACTAGCGGGGGGACTCACAGATACGCAGTATTTT. This gives the protein CASSLGLAGGLTDTQYF.